Listed here are 16 T cell receptor beta chains from one sample, sequenced in a study of T-cell reconstitution after alpha-beta-depleted transplantation in children. Preparation of the TCRbeta library was carried out with unique molecular identifiers. TCRdb independently ran MiXCR on the PCR reads; one entry per CDR3 protein. The table has 130,000 to 150,000 distinct CDR3 sequences, around 9% seen once; the top ten hold 15% to 20%. The input for sequencing was PBMCs, mostly from graft donor cells, taken 180 days after TCRalphabeta/CD19-depleted stem cell transplant. The receptors come from a female patient younger than 10 who had a stem cell transplant for congenital amegakaryocytic thrombocytopenia, so the T cells may come from the graft donor.

In the case of this clonotype: A much larger clone lies one base from this, so it may be a read error. This rearrangement joins TRBV11-2 to TRBJ2-5; the match to TRBD2 covers 11 bases. The DNA end is a closer match to TRBJ2-1, so the J assignment may be wrong. There are 16 residues in the CDR3. The germline gives CDR1 SGHAT, CDR2 FQNNGV. The CDR3, as DNA: TGTGCCAGCAGGCCACTAGCGGGAGCCGGGGGAGAGACCCAGTTCTTC. Translated: CASRPLAGAGGETQFF.

This clonotype has a count of ten or more. The chain combines TRBV21-1 with TRBJ2-1; TRBD2 is the table's D call and was not checked against the DNA. TRBV21-1 is a pseudogene. CDR3 length: 16 residues. This CDR3 reads CASSNIGAGPYNEQFF. Written as DNA, the CDR3 is TGTGCCAGCAGCAACATAGGAGCGGGACCCTACAATGAGCAGTTCTTC.

This clonotype was counted ten times or more. The chain recombines TRBV20-1 with TRBJ1-1, with TRBD1 as a possible D gene (6 bases). V shed 5 bases and J shed 4 bases, with 14 bases lying between them. Germline loops: CDR1 DFQATT, CDR2 SNEGSKA (reference sequence). CDR3 length: 13 residues. Here the CDR3 reads CSACRGKVTEAFF. CDR3 nucleotides: TGCAGTGCTTGCAGGGGCAAAGTCACTGAAGCTTTCTTT.

Many counts were recorded for this clonotype. V is TRBV10-3 and J is TRBJ1-2; 11 positions match TRBD1. Germline V gives CDR1 ENHRY, CDR2 SYGVKD. The CDR3 extends over 16 amino acids. Losses at the gene ends were 8 bases for V and 0 bases for J; bases not matched to a gene: 8. CDR3 residues: CAIGDRGSSPNYGYTF. DNA of the CDR3: TGTGCCATCGGGGACAGGGGGTCCTCTCCTAACTATGGCTACACCTTC.

This chain uses TRBV6-5 with TRBJ1-1; TRBD1 matches 7 bases. After removal of 6 bases from V and 11 bases from J, the junction contained 6 bases not matched to a gene. The CDR3 is 11 amino acids. Germline loops: CDR1 MNHEY, CDR2 SVGAGI. CDR3 protein: CASRTGKGAFF. In DNA form, the CDR3 reads TGTGCCAGCAGGACAGGGAAAGGGGCTTTCTTT.

This clonotype was seen only a few times. The rearrangement uses TRBV3-1 and TRBJ2-7; weak D call: TRBD2 (6 bases). CDR3 length: 15 amino acids. Trimming removed 1 base at V and 2 bases at J, with 12 bases between. Germline loops: CDR1 LGHDT, CDR2 YNNKEL (reference sequence). The CDR3 protein is CASSQVGGVTYEQYF. For the CDR3, the DNA is TGTGCCAGCAGCCAAGTCGGCGGGGTAACCTACGAGCAGTACTTC.

As regards this clonotype: A much larger clone differs from this one at a single base, so this may be a read error. The chain couples TRBV5-1 to TRBJ1-1; TRBD1 matches at 9 bases. V shed 4 bases and J 1 base; nucleotides not matched to a gene: 5. The germline V gene encodes CDR1 SGHRS and CDR2 YFSETQ. There are 15 residues in the CDR3. The CDR3 coding sequence is TGCGCCAGCAGCCCATTGGGACAGGGGAACACTGAAGCTTTCTTT. Amino acids: CASSPLGQGNTEAFF.

The chain couples TRBV14 to TRBJ1-2; perhaps TRBD1 as D (5 bases). This CDR3 contains 14 residues. The V gene's germline CDR1 is SGHDN and CDR2 FVKESK. With 1 base removed from V and 4 bases from J, the gap between germline ends came to 10 bases. The CDR3: CASSQVRGTYGYTF. The CDR3 DNA is TGTGCCAGCAGCCAAGTGCGCGGGACCTATGGCTACACCTTC. The full variable domain, in which reference TRBV14 and TRBJ1-2 provide the parts outside the CDR3, is EAGVTQFPSHSVIEKGQTVTLRCDPISGHDNLYWYRRVMGKEIKFLLHFVKESKQDESGMPNNRFLAERTGGTYSTLKVQPAELEDSGVYFCASSQVRGTYGYTFGSGTRLTVV.

The V and J genes are TRBV7-6 and TRBJ2-2; maybe TRBD1 (7 bases). Trimming pared 5 bases from V and 5 bases from J, leaving 18 bases between. Germline V gene sequence: CDR1 SGHVS, CDR2 FNYEAQ. CDR3 length: 16 residues. In DNA form, the CDR3 reads TGTGCCAGCAGCCATGGTCAGGGGGGTCGGACCGGGGAGCTGTTTTTT. Translated: CASSHGQGGRTGELFF.

In this sample, this clonotype turned up many times. This chain uses TRBV10-3 with TRBJ2-7; D gene uncertain. Trimming took 6 bases from V and 1 from J, leaving 10 bases between them. The germline V gene encodes CDR1 ENHRY and CDR2 SYGVKD. The CDR3 is 13 amino acids. Here the CDR3 DNA reads TGTGCCATCAGCTGGACGGATTCCTACGAGCAGTACTTC. It codes for CAISWTDSYEQYF.

There are many counts of this clonotype. V is TRBV28 and J is TRBJ2-3; D remains unclear. Germline CDR1 reads MDHEN; CDR2 reads SYDVKM. The V gene lost 7 bases and the J gene lost 2 bases, with 16 bases spanning the gap. The CDR3 runs 15 residues. The CDR3 DNA follows: TGTGCCAGCAACCCGTCTGGACGGAACACAGATACGCAGTATTTT. It specifies CASNPSGRNTDTQYF. The full variable domain, with the rest looked up from reference TRBV28 and TRBJ2-3, is DVKVTQSSRYLVKRTGEKVFLECVQDMDHENMFWYRQDPGLGLRLIYFSYDVKMKEKGDIPEGYSVSREKKERFSLILESASTNQTSMYLCASNPSGRNTDTQYFGPGTRLTVL.

This clonotype was counted at least ten times. The chain carries TRBV7-8 and TRBJ2-1; 16 bases are a match to TRBD2. Germline CDR1 SGHVS, CDR2 FQNEAQ. CDR3 length: 17 residues. Trimming removed 5 bases from V and 4 bases from J; junction bases left unmatched: 5. CDR3 loop: CASSRSGLAGGYNEQFF. The CDR3 DNA is TGTGCCAGCAGCCGATCGGGACTAGCGGGAGGGTACAATGAGCAGTTCTTC.

There are many counts of this clonotype. The CDR3 nucleotides read TGTGCCAGCAGCTTGGCCGGGGGACAGCATTTT. This translates into CASSLAGGQHF. The chain couples TRBV5-8 to TRBJ1-5; tentative D call: TRBD1 (5 bases). V was pared by 0 bases and J by 13 bases, with 8 bases between. The CDR3 totals 11 residues. Looked up from germline, CDR1 is SGHTS and CDR2 is YDEGEE.

This clonotype occurred many times. This chain connects TRBV20-1 to TRBJ2-1; TRBD2 might be the D (7 bases). Per the germline V gene, CDR1 is DFQATT and CDR2 is SNEGSKA (reference sequence). CDR3 length: 14 amino acids. The V end was cut by 3 bases, the J end by 3 bases, with 12 bases between. As DNA, the CDR3 is TGCAGTGCTAGCGAAGGGGGGGGCTACAATGAGCAGTTCTTC. It translates to CSASEGGGYNEQFF.

The gene calls are TRBV5-1 and TRBJ2-7; 8 bases are a match to TRBD1. Losses at the gene ends were 5 bases for V and 4 bases for J; bases not matched to a gene: 14. CDR1 is SGHRS, CDR2 YFSETQ, per germline. The CDR3 covers 16 residues. CDR3 residues: CASRGEIGQGGYEQYF. The CDR3 DNA reads TGCGCCAGCAGGGGTGAGATAGGACAGGGTGGTTACGAGCAGTACTTC.

There are many counts of this clonotype. J is TRBJ2-5 and V is TRBV5-1, with a tentative D call TRBD2 (6 bases). The CDR3 is 16 residues long. V gave up 0 bases and J gave up 5 bases, with 17 bases separating them. CDR1 and CDR2 from the germline V gene are SGHRS and YFSETQ. This chain's CDR3 is CASSLVIRRSGETQYF. DNA of the CDR3: TGCGCCAGCAGCTTGGTCATCCGGCGGAGCGGGGAGACCCAGTACTTC.